This passage covers 26 T cell receptor beta chains from one sample sequenced in a study of blood T cell repertoires in COVID-19. Produced via immunoSEQ multiplex PCR; TCRdb's table is partial and in-frame only. The sample includes under 200,000 clones, around 83% of them seen just once. Sequenced material: peripheral blood. The receptors stem from a woman aged 45-65 years with COVID-19, enrolled during active disease.

J is TRBJ1-3 and V is TRBV6-1, with TRBD1 as a possible D gene (5 bases). Germline V gene sequence: CDR1 MNHNS, CDR2 SASEGT. V shed 1 base and J shed 4 bases, with 11 bases lying between them. The CDR3 length is 15 residues. CDR3 nucleotide sequence: TGTGCCAGCAGTGAAGTAGGAGGGGTCGGAAACACCATATATTTT. Translation: CASSEVGGVGNTIYF.

CDR3 DNA: TGTGCCAGCAGTTTGGCCCAGGACACTGAAGCTTTCTTT. It is translated as CASSLAQDTEAFF. The V and J genes are TRBV27 and TRBJ1-1; no firm D call. The V end was cut by 3 bases, the J end by 3 bases, with 8 bases between. The germline V gene encodes CDR1 MNHEY and CDR2 SMNVEV (reference sequence). The CDR3 spans 13 residues.

This clone has just a few counts. The chain couples TRBV6-5 to TRBJ2-3; 7 bases match TRBD2. There are 14 residues in the CDR3. The germline V gene encodes CDR1 MNHEY and CDR2 SVGAGI. The V and J ends lost 8 bases and 2 bases, in that order; junction bases with no gene match: 7. The CDR3, as DNA: TGTGCCAGCCTTAAGGCGGGGGTCACAGATACGCAGTATTTT. This sequence encodes CASLKAGVTDTQYF.

The chain couples TRBV4-2 to TRBJ2-2, with D possibly matching TRBD2 (5 bases). This CDR3 region has 17 residues. V shed 4 bases and J shed 1 base, with 16 bases lying between them. The germline V gene encodes CDR1 LGHNA and CDR2 YNFKEQ. CDR3 loop: CASSRPRSGMNTGELFF. CDR3 DNA sequence: TGTGCCAGCAGCCGCCCAAGGTCCGGGATGAACACCGGGGAGCTGTTTTTT.

CDR3 nucleotides: TGTGCCAGCAGCCCGCAGGGGCGAGGTCTCTACGAGCAGTACTTC. It translates to CASSPQGRGLYEQYF. V usage is TRBV3-1 (or the pseudogene TRBV3-2) and J usage is TRBJ2-7, with D perhaps TRBD1 (6 bases). The CDR3 consists of 15 residues. Trimming removed 4 bases from V and 3 bases from J, with 16 bases in between. CDR1 is LGHDT and CDR2 is YNNKEL in the germline V gene (reference sequence).

The chain combines TRBV7-2 with TRBJ1-4; 7 bases agree with TRBD1. The V and J ends lost 4 bases and 7 bases, in that order; junction bases with no gene match: 9. The CDR3 has 15 residues. In germline, CDR1 is SGHTA, CDR2 FQGNSA. The CDR3 region has the DNA TGTGCCAGCAGCTCCCAACAGGGGCAGGGTGAAAAACTGTTTTTT. Its translation is CASSSQQGQGEKLFF.

The J gene is TRBJ1-5, the V gene TRBV6-5; D possibly corresponds to TRBD1 (5 bases). CDR1 MNHEY and CDR2 SVGAGI come from the germline V gene. This CDR3 comprises 15 residues. Between the trimmed V and J ends, which lost 7 bases and 5 bases, there was a span of 18 bases. Here the CDR3 DNA reads TGTGCCAGCACCCTGAGGTCGGGGGGGGATCAGCCCCAGCATTTT. Translated, it gives CASTLRSGGDQPQHF.

The rearrangement uses TRBV27 and TRBJ2-4; possibly TRBD1 for D (6 bases). The CDR3 extends over 13 amino acids. Trimming removed 6 bases from V and 8 bases from J, with 14 bases in between. The germline CDR1 and CDR2 sequences are MNHEY and SMNVEV (reference sequence). Written as DNA, the CDR3 is TGTGCCAGCAGCCCCGTAGACAGGTACATTCAGTACTTC. Translation gives CASSPVDRYIQYF.

The CDR3 protein is CAWSVIVAGGQDTQYF. CDR3 sequence (DNA): TGTGCCTGGAGTGTCATTGTAGCGGGGGGACAAGATACGCAGTATTTT. The chain carries TRBV30 and TRBJ2-3; TRBD2 matches at 10 bases. This CDR3 has 16 amino acids. The V gene's germline CDR1 is GTSNPN and CDR2 SVGIG (reference sequence). V trimming: 0 bases; J trimming: 5 bases; junction bases outside the gene matches: 8.

The chain uses TRBV10-3 and TRBJ1-2; a possible D gene is TRBD1 (6 bases). The CDR3 runs to 13 residues. Germline loops: CDR1 ENHRY, CDR2 SYGVKD. Trimming took 6 bases from V and 3 from J, leaving 11 bases between them. This CDR3 is CAIRADSDYGYTF. The DNA for the CDR3 is TGTGCCATCAGGGCGGACAGTGACTATGGCTACACCTTC.

This clone was observed a few times. This chain uses TRBV6-2 or TRBV6-3 with TRBJ2-7, with D possibly TRBD2 on 6 matching bases. V dropped 2 bases and J dropped 4 bases, with 15 bases sitting between them. There are 15 residues in the CDR3. From germline, CDR1 is MNHEY and CDR2 SVGEGT. In nucleotides, the CDR3 is TGTGCCAGCAGTTACCAAGGGCCCGGGGGATACGAGCAGTACTTC. The encoded protein is CASSYQGPGGYEQYF.

The chain couples TRBV7-2 to TRBJ2-1; a weak D match, TRBD2 (6 bases). This CDR3 has 16 amino acids. Trimming cost V 1 base and J 6 bases, with 16 bases left between them. Germline CDR1 is SGHTA and CDR2 is FQGNSA. The CDR3 bases are TGTGCCAGCAGCTTAGGCCCCATGGGGGACTCCAATGAGCAGTTCTTC. It codes for CASSLGPMGDSNEQFF.

The V call is TRBV7-9, the J call TRBJ2-7, with 10 nucleotides matching TRBD2. This CDR3 is 15 amino acids long. V shed 5 bases and J 2 bases; nucleotides not matched to a gene: 6. Germline-derived CDR1 and CDR2 are SEHNR and FQNEAQ (reference sequence). CDR3 loop: CASSQLAGGPYEQYF. CDR3 bases: TGTGCCAGCAGCCAATTAGCGGGGGGCCCCTACGAGCAGTACTTC. Full variable domain (rest looked up from reference TRBV7-9 and TRBJ2-7): DTGVSQNPRHKITKRGQNVTFRCDPISEHNRLYWYRQTLGQGPEFLTYFQNEAQLEKSRLLSDRFSAERPKGSFSTLEIQRTEQGDSAMYLCASSQLAGGPYEQYFGPGTRLTVT.

J is TRBJ2-7 and V is TRBV19; D perhaps matches TRBD2 (5 bases). There are 12 residues in the CDR3. Germline V gives CDR1 LNHDA, CDR2 SQIVND (reference sequence). Deletions cut 3 bases from V and 12 bases from J, with 15 bases between. CDR3 residues: CASSISGVKMYF. The CDR3 DNA sequence: TGTGCCAGTAGTATCTCCGGGGTGAAGATGTACTTC. The full variable domain, its missing parts supplied by reference TRBV19 and TRBJ2-7, is DGGITQSPKYLFRKEGQNVTLSCEQNLNHDAMYWYRQDPGQGLRLIYYSQIVNDFQKGDIAEGYSVSREKKESFPLTVTSAQKNPTAFYLCASSISGVKMYFGPGTRLTVT.

The rearrangement uses TRBV28 and TRBJ1-2; no clear D. CDR3 length equals 17 residues. Germline V CDR1 and CDR2: MDHEN, SYDVKM. Between the trimmed V and J ends, which lost 7 bases and 1 base, there was a span of 22 bases. CDR3 DNA: TGTGCCAGCACCCCTCCCCCCGGGAGCAAGCATAACTATGGCTACACCTTC. It yields the protein CASTPPPGSKHNYGYTF.

V is TRBV21-1 and J is TRBJ1-6; no DNA check was done on the table's D call, TRBD1. TRBV21-1 represents a pseudogene. There are 15 residues in the CDR3. DNA for the CDR3: TGTGCCAGCAGCAAACCGGGACAGGCAACTATAGCGTCCCACTTT. Its translation is CASSKPGQATIASHF.

This chain joins TRBV19 and TRBJ2-2; the D gene is possibly TRBD1 (6 bases). Germline assignment: CDR1 LNHDA and CDR2 SQIVND (reference sequence). This CDR3 region has 17 residues. Trimming removed 5 bases from V and 0 bases from J, with 16 bases in between. Here the CDR3 reads CASSPGPGQPNTGELFF. CDR3 DNA: TGTGCCAGTAGTCCCGGCCCGGGACAACCGAACACCGGGGAGCTGTTTTTT.

The chain joins TRBV30 to TRBJ2-7; the D is unclear. The CDR3 consists of 14 residues. The V end was cut by 2 bases, the J end by 1 base, with 12 bases between. Per the germline V gene, CDR1 is GTSNPN and CDR2 is SVGIG (reference sequence). The CDR3 DNA reads as TGTGCCTGGAGTCCTCCCAGGTGGTCCTACGAGCAGTACTTC. It translates to CAWSPPRWSYEQYF.

The rearrangement uses TRBV2 and TRBJ2-2; 8 positions match TRBD2. V lost 6 bases, J lost 2 bases, and 5 bases stayed unmatched. CDR3 length equals 15 residues. CDR1 is SNHLY, CDR2 FYNNEI, per germline. CDR3 amino acids: CASRSTSGNTGELFF. In DNA, the CDR3 is TGTGCCAGCAGGAGCACTAGCGGAAACACCGGGGAGCTGTTTTTT.

This chain uses TRBV29-1 with TRBJ2-7; perhaps TRBD1 as D (5 bases). CDR3 size: 13 residues. Germline V gives CDR1 SQVTM, CDR2 ANQGSEA. V was shortened by 2 bases and J by 7 bases, with 15 bases between the two germline ends. DNA of the CDR3: TGCAGCGTTGAATCGGTGGGGCGCGGAGAGCAGTACTTC. Translated, it gives CSVESVGRGEQYF.

The chain carries TRBV21-1 and TRBJ2-5; no check of the table's D call, TRBD2, against the DNA was made. TRBV21-1 is an annotated pseudogene. The CDR3 sequence is 16 residues long. The CDR3 bases are TGTGCCAGCAGCCCGCCGGGACTAGCGGTCCAAGAGACCCAGTACTTC. Protein: CASSPPGLAVQETQYF.

The chain is built from TRBV18 and TRBJ1-2, with TRBD1 identical over 7 bases. The germline V gene encodes CDR1 KGHSH and CDR2 LQKENI. The CDR3 loop spans 14 amino acids. Trimming cost V 7 bases and J 4 bases; bases outside gene matches: 9. The CDR3 spells CASFSEQGGYGYTF. The CDR3 DNA is TGTGCCAGCTTTTCCGAGCAGGGGGGCTATGGCTACACCTTC. Full variable domain (missing parts from reference TRBV18 and TRBJ1-2): NAGVMQNPRHLVRRRGQEARLRCSPMKGHSHVYWYRQLPEEGLKFMVYLQKENIIDESGMPKERFSAEFPKEGPSILRIQQVVRGDSAAYFCASFSEQGGYGYTFGSGTRLTVV.

The chain has TRBV5-6 and TRBJ2-2, with TRBD2 matching 8 bases. V trimming: 1 base; J trimming: 2 bases; junction bases outside the gene matches: 4. CDR1 is SGHDT and CDR2 is YYEEEE in the germline V gene. This CDR3 spans 16 amino acids. The CDR3 nucleotides are TGTGCCAGCAGCTTGATTGTAGCGGGAAACACCGGGGAGCTGTTTTTT. Translated, it gives CASSLIVAGNTGELFF.

V and J are TRBV28 and TRBJ2-5; 8 bases align to TRBD1. The J segment lost 6 bases and the V segment lost 4 bases, leaving 7 bases of the junction unmatched. The CDR3 spans 14 residues. Germline CDR1 MDHEN, CDR2 SYDVKM. The CDR3 DNA reads as TGTGCCAGCAGTTCGGGACAGGTTAAACAGACCCAGTACTTC. Translated, it gives CASSSGQVKQTQYF.

The CDR3, as DNA: TGTGCCAGCTCACCATATTCAGGGGGCGCAGAGACCCAGTACTTC. Its translation: CASSPYSGGAETQYF. The chain recombines TRBV18 with TRBJ2-5, with 8 bases matching TRBD1. Germline V gives CDR1 KGHSH, CDR2 LQKENI. The CDR3 is 15 residues long. V dropped 2 bases and J dropped 4; count of bases not matched to a gene: 6.

The chain is built from TRBV28 and TRBJ1-4; D unclear. The CDR3 is made up of 16 amino acids. Per the germline V gene, CDR1 is MDHEN and CDR2 is SYDVKM. Trimming removed 6 bases from V and 2 bases from J, with 16 bases in between. CDR3: CASSPGSPGTNEKLFF. The CDR3 DNA reads as TGTGCCAGCAGCCCCGGGAGCCCTGGGACTAATGAAAAACTGTTTTTT.